This T cell receptor (beta chain) was documented in a study of PD-1 blockade in classical Hodgkin lymphoma. General observations from the study: Nivolumab initiation under 1 year post-ASCT meant exclusion. Reported baseline diversity: healthy donors highest, relapsed/refractory patients lowest.

The data were produced by immunoSEQ multiplex PCR, yet TCRdb's version contains in-frame clones alone and is incomplete. The table has 12,000 to 15,000 clones, about 82% seen once. Time point noted: cycle 4 day 1 (C4D1), after five to seven weeks of nivolumab. Every single patient, without exception, relapsed after autologous stem cell transplantation, and brentuximab vedotin exposure varied. A remark on this clone: What it binds is not known.

The CDR3 loop spans 18 amino acids. Germline lookup yields CDR1 SGHVS and CDR2 FQNEAQ. V was clipped by 1 base and J by 8 bases, with 24 bases between them. The chain carries TRBV7-8 and TRBJ2-1, with D tentatively TRBD1 or TRBD2 (5 bases each). This sample comprised peripheral blood mononuclear cells (PBMCs), obtained before the fourth cycle of nivolumab. This receptor was identified in a human donor with classical Hodgkin lymphoma. Here the CDR3 reads CASSLGRAGHKASDEQFF. Here the CDR3 DNA reads TGTGCCAGCAGCTTAGGCAGGGCGGGCCACAAGGCGTCCGATGAGCAGTTCTTC.